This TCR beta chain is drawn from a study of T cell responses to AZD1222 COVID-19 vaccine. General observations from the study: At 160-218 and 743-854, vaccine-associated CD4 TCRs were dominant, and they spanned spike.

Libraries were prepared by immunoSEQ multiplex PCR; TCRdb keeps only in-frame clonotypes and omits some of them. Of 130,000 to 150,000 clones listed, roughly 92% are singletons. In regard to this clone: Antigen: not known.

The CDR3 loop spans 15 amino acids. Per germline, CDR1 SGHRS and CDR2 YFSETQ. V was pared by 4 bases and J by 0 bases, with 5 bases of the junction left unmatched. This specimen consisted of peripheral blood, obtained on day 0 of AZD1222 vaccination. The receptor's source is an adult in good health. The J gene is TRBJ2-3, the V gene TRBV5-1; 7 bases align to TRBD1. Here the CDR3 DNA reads TGCGCCAGCAGCCCCGGGACAGAGAGCACAGATACGCAGTATTTT. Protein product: CASSPGTESTDTQYF.